The rows below give T cell receptor beta chains drawn from one sample of a study of shared clonotypes between healthy human individuals. The table came from immunoSEQ multiplex PCR; TCRdb's copy has only in-frame clones and leaves some out. The data show 2,100,000 or so clones, approximately 94% seen once. What was sequenced was naive CD4+ T cells sorted from blood. The receptors originated from a man aged 18 to 29 in good health. Each CDR3 is given with its conserved first and last residue. The D gene is left open where the match is weak. Only some rows state a clone size, as once, few, many or a class for expanded clones.

clone_size j_call v_call d_call cdr3_aa cdr3_nt
NA TRBJ1-4 TRBV27 NA CASSFRGQGEKLFF TGTGCCAGCAGTTTTCGGGGGCAAGGGGAAAAACTGTTTTTT
NA TRBJ1-4 TRBV30 NA CAWRADRTNEKLFF TGTGCCTGGAGGGCAGACAGGACTAATGAAAAACTGTTTTTT
NA TRBJ2-3 TRBV6-1 NA CASGSSVPDTQYF TGTGCCAGCGGGAGTAGCGTCCCAGATACGCAGTATTTT
NA TRBJ2-1 TRBV2 NA CASSSESSYNEQFF TGTGCCAGCAGCTCCGAAAGCTCCTACAATGAGCAGTTCTTC
once TRBJ2-5 TRBV4-3 TRBD2 CASSQAGLAGGAETQYF TGCGCCAGCAGCCAGGCTGGACTAGCGGGAGGTGCAGAGACCCAGTACTTC
NA TRBJ2-7 TRBV6-6 NA CASSRDGSYEQYF TGTGCCAGCAGCCGGGACGGGTCCTACGAGCAGTACTTC
NA TRBJ2-2 TRBV7-9 NA CASSRDGRGAGELFF TGTGCCAGCAGCAGAGATGGCAGGGGGGCCGGGGAGCTGTTTTTT
NA TRBJ1-5 TRBV6-1 NA CASSEGFGGARRQPQHF TGTGCCAGCAGTGAAGGGTTTGGGGGGGCGCGAAGGCAGCCCCAGCATTTT
NA TRBJ2-3 TRBV11-3 NA CASSLGPGYSTDTQYF TGTGCCAGCAGCTTAGGTCCCGGGTATAGCACAGATACGCAGTATTTT
NA TRBJ1-1 TRBV5-1 TRBD1 CASSKGQGTEAFF TGCGCCAGCAGCAAAGGACAGGGAACTGAAGCTTTCTTT
NA TRBJ2-3 TRBV7-9 NA CASSLDAGGRDTQYF TGTGCCAGCAGCTTAGATGCAGGAGGTAGGGATACGCAGTATTTT
NA TRBJ2-7 TRBV5-1 NA CASSLDGGNEQYF TGCGCCAGCAGCTTGGATGGAGGCAACGAGCAGTACTTC
once TRBJ2-7 TRBV5-1 NA CASSSQRGGRTSGSYEQYF TGCGCCAGCAGCTCCCAAAGGGGGGGCCGGACTAGTGGGTCCTACGAGCAGTACTTC
NA TRBJ1-5 TRBV2 NA CASSLSWGGGGTNQPQHF TGTGCCAGCAGCCTCTCCTGGGGGGGAGGAGGCACAAATCAGCCCCAGCATTTT
NA TRBJ1-2 TRBV5-4 TRBD1 CASSSQGGGNYGYTF TGTGCCAGCAGCTCACAGGGGGGTGGTAACTATGGCTACACCTTC
NA TRBJ1-2 TRBV28 TRBD1 CASRDRGDYTF TGTGCCAGCAGGGACAGGGGGGACTACACCTTC
NA TRBJ1-2 TRBV19 TRBD1 CASRMDRVWRYTF TGTGCCAGTAGAATGGACAGGGTCTGGCGCTACACCTTC
few TRBJ1-1 TRBV19 TRBD1 CASSGTGYTEAFF TGTGCCAGTTCCGGGACAGGGTACACTGAAGCTTTCTTT
NA TRBJ2-5 TRBV4-1 TRBD2 CASSPGTSGPQETQYF TGCGCCAGCAGCCCAGGGACTAGCGGACCCCAAGAGACCCAGTACTTC
NA TRBJ1-3 TRBV5-5 NA CASSLRLGTDSGNTIYF TGTGCCAGCAGCTTGCGGTTAGGGACGGACTCTGGAAACACCATATATTTT
NA TRBJ2-6 TRBV6-1 NA CASESLPGANVLTF TGTGCCAGCGAAAGCCTCCCTGGGGCCAACGTCCTGACTTTC
NA TRBJ1-2 TRBV6-5 TRBD1 CATHRGAGYTF TGTGCCACCCACAGGGGAGCTGGCTACACCTTC